This T cell receptor (beta chain) was recorded in a study of blood T cell repertoires in COVID-19. Study details: Acute-phase and convalescent COVID-19 samples originated in the United States, Italy and Spain. The analysed material was cDNA or gDNA that came from T cells, B-cell-depleted T cells, or PBMCs.

V dropped 0 bases and J dropped 2 bases, with 5 bases sitting between them. This CDR3 comprises 14 residues. Looked up from germline, CDR1 is PRHDT and CDR2 is FYEKMQ (reference sequence). Per the authors' pipeline: Amplification of reference gene primers was used by the study to estimate nucleated cell counts. Libraries were prepared by immunoSEQ multiplex PCR; TCRdb keeps only in-frame clonotypes and omits some of them. From that table come the V and J calls and clone size; the DNA was used to work out D and trimming. The table includes about 180,000 clones, approximately 90% detected once. Sequences were obtained from peripheral blood. The sequence derives from a woman in her twenties or thirties with active or convalescent COVID-19. The chain carries TRBV13 and TRBJ1-3; D is ambiguous. The CDR3 DNA follows: TGTGCCAGCAGCTTAGGGCAGGCTGGAAACACCATATATTTT. It codes for CASSLGQAGNTIYF. Variable domain in full (rest from reference TRBV13 and TRBJ1-3): AAGVIQSPRHLIKEKRETATLKCYPIPRHDTVYWYQQGPGQDPQFLISFYEKMQSDKGSIPDRFSAQQFSDYHSELNMSSLELGDSALYFCASSLGQAGNTIYFGEGSWLTVV.